This TCR beta chain was identified during a study of vaccination and CD4 T cells after COVID-19. About the research overall: A median of approximately 75 days (range 14 to 241) separated dose two from the taking of post-vaccine samples. Whole-study results and caveats: Spike mono-reactivity was shown by 304 of 307 vaccine-specific clones in convalescent patients.

Notes on this clonotype: Its cognate antigen is unknown.

Time point of the sample: late sampling 161 to 241 days after vaccination in three convalescent patients. Stated treatment: roughly ten-day PBMC culture with coronavirus spike peptide pools or control peptides (ViraFEST assay). Using peptide pools, antigen-specific T cells were expanded in ViraFEST before TCRs were sequenced. Once cultured 10 days, CD4+ T cells underwent isolation by negative selection. Sequence data for DNA of cultured CD4+ T cells were generated by the Oncomine TCR Beta short-read assay. MiXCR, applied by TCRdb to the PCR reads, yields one record per CDR3 protein. The repertoire consists of roughly 18,000 distinct CDR3 sequences, with around 43% occurring once and the leading ten covering roughly 15%. This CDR3 is 16 amino acids long. J lost 2 bases, V lost 6 bases, and 12 bases had no gene match. The V gene's germline CDR1 is WSHSY and CDR2 SAAADI.

The receptor was isolated from a human donor who had recovered from COVID-19. The starting material was CD4+ T cells from blood, cultured in vitro, obtained about 7 months after SARS-CoV-2 vaccination. This sequence joins TRBV10-2 and TRBJ1-2; 7 bases map to TRBD1. CDR3 bases: TGCGCCAGCAGAGGCTTGGACAGGAGCGCAAACTATGGCTACACCTTC. Amino acid sequence: CASRGLDRSANYGYTF.